This T cell receptor (beta chain) was sequenced during a study of a mutant IDH1 vaccine in newly diagnosed glioma (dated by TCRdb to the early 2020s). About the investigation overall: Of the approximately 30 treated patients, approximately 62% were male and 37.5% were female, and the mean age was roughly 38 years. Peripheral blood was drawn at six visits: V03 (baseline), V05, V07, V10, V12 and V13. Longitudinal TCRB deep sequencing was performed for some 25 treated patients wherever samples were available for exploratory analyses. Before enrollment, most patients had been given radiochemotherapy with temozolomide as standard therapy, while the rest had received either radiotherapy alone or temozolomide alone. Overall study results and their limits: Vaccine-induced immune responses across multiple MHC alleles were detected in 93.3% of patients. Pseudoprogression seemed to be unrelated to changes in the top peripheral T cell clonotypes found by TCRB sequencing. According to the authors, sample limitations meant that analyses of patient blood samples could not be reproduced. Availability determined which PBMC samples were chosen for TCRB deep sequencing.

Reading the label with the study, this specimen's time point is: baseline, week 1 (first vaccination visit). Per the publication, the treatment or condition label means: pre-vaccination baseline after standard-of-care therapy. Donors had newly diagnosed WHO grade 3 or 4 IDH1-mutant astrocytomas with loss of nuclear ATRX. The samples were drawn from NOA16, a multicentre, single-arm, open-label phase I trial in Germany that tested a mutant IDH1 peptide vaccine in humans for the first time. Blood drawn at visit V03 was used as the baseline sample for immunogenicity testing. The DNeasy Blood and Tissue Kit was used to extract genomic DNA from EDTA blood for TCRB sequencing. The germline V end is reduced by 4 bases and the J end by 6 bases; junction bases left unmatched: 8. Based on the germline V gene, the CDR1 and CDR2 sequences are SGHRS and YFSETQ. The CDR3 contains 14 residues, cysteine and phenylalanine counted. The read is trimmed to its CDR3 DNA, 42 bases read in frame from base 1.

As to this clone: Its antigen remains undetermined. Qualities for individual bases were not recorded, and no much larger clone is one base off.

Libraries were constructed by the immunoSEQ multiplex PCR assay. Rearranged TCR beta chain sequences were amplified using the hsTCRB Kit according to the manufacturer's protocol. An Illumina MiSeq was used to sequence the TCRB libraries. Regarding the original processing steps: The proprietary platform of the kit vendor was used for demultiplexing, trimming and gene mapping. In TCRdb, the immuneACCESS table is reduced to in-frame sequences with V and J assigned. These tables do not hold every clone; where another copy was compared, an unresolved V gene accounts for under half, and the others remain unexplained. V and J calls and clone size come straight from that table; D and trimming were deduced from the DNA. The sample records tens of thousands of clones, 86% of which are singletons. The ten most abundant clones make up over 2.5% of the sample.

The receptor chain draws on TRBV5-1 and TRBJ2-7, with 9 central nucleotides matching TRBD1. The sequences come from PBMCs, collected from a glioma patient treated with radiotherapy, temozolomide or both. This TCR was sampled from a man aged 25-40 years with glioma. The CDR3 loop reads CASSRRQGVREQYF. The base sequence is TGCGCCAGCAGCCGGCGACAGGGGGTGCGCGAGCAGTACTTC. This CDR3, with the reference TRBV5-1 and TRBJ2-7 proteins standing in past its ends, gives the full variable domain KAGVTQTPRYLIKTRGQQVTLSCSPISGHRSVSWYQQTPGQGLQFLFEYFSETQRNKGNFPGRFSGRQFSNSRSEMNVSTLELGDSALYLCASSRRQGVREQYFGPGTRLTVT.